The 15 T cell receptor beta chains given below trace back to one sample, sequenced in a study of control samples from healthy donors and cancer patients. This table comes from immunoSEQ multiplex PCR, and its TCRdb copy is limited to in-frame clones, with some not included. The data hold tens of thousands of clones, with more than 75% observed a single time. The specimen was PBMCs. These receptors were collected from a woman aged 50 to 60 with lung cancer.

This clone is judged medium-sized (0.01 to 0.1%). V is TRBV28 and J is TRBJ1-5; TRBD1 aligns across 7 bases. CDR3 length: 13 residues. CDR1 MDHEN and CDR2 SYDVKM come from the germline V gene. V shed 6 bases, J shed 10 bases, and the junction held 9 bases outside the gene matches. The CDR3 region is CASRELDRDPQHF. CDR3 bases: TGTGCCAGCAGGGAACTCGACAGGGATCCCCAGCATTTT.

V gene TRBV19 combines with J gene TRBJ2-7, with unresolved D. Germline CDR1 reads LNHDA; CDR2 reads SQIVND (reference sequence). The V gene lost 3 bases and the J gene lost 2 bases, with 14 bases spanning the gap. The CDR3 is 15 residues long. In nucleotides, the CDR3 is TGTGCCAGTAGTATTAGGAGTTGGGGAACCTACGAGCAGTACTTC. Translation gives CASSIRSWGTYEQYF.

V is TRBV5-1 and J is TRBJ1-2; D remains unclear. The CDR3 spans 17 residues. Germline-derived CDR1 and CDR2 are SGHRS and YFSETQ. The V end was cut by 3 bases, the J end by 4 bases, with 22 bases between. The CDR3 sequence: CASSSRRTGGEGYGYTF. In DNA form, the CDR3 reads TGCGCCAGCAGCTCGAGGCGAACGGGAGGAGAGGGCTATGGCTACACCTTC.

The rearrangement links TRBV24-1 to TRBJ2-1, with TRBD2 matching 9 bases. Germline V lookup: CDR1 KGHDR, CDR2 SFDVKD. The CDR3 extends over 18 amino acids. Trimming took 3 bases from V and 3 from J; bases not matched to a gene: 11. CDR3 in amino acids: CATSDAISSGVSYNEQFF. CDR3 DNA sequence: TGTGCCACCAGTGATGCGATTTCTAGCGGGGTAAGCTACAATGAGCAGTTCTTC.

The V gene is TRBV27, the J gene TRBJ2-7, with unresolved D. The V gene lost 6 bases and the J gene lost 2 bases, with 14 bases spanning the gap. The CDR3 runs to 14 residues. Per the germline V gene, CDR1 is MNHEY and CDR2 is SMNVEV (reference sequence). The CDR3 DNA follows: TGTGCCAGCAGGCGGACGGTGGGTACCTACGAGCAGTACTTC. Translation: CASRRTVGTYEQYF.

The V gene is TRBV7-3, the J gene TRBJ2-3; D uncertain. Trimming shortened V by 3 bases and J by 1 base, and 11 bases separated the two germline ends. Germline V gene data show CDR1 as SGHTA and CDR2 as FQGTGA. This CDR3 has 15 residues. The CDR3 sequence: CASSLGNVGTDTQYF. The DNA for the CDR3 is TGTGCCAGCAGCTTGGGGAACGTAGGCACAGATACGCAGTATTTT.

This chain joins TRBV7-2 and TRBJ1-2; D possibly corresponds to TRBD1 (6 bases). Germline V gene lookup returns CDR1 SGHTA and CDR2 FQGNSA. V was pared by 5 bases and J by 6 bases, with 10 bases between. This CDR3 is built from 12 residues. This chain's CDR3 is CASSTQGNGYTF. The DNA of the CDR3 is TGTGCCAGCAGCACCCAGGGGAATGGCTACACCTTC.

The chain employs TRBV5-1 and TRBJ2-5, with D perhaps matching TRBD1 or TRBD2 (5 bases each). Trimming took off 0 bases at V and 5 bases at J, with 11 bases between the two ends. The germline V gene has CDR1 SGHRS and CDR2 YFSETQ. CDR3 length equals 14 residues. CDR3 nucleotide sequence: TGCGCCAGCAGCTTGGGAGGGGCCGAGGAGACCCAGTACTTC. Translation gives CASSLGGAEETQYF.

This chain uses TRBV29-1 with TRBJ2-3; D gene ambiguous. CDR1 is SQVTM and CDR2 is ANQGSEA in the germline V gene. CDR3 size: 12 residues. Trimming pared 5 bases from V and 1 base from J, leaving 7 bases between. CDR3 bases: TGCAGCGTTATTATAGGCACAGATACGCAGTATTTT. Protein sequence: CSVIIGTDTQYF.

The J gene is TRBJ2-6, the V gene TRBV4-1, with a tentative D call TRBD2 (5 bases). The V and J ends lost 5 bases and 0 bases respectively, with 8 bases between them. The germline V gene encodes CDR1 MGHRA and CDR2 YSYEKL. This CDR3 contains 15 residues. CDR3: CASSGLDSGANVLTF. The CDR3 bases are TGCGCCAGCAGCGGACTTGACTCTGGGGCCAACGTCCTGACTTTC.

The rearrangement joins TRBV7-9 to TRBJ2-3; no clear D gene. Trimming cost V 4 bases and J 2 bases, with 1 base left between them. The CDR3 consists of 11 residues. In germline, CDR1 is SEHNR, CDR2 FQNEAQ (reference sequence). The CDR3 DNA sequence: TGTGCCAGCAGCTACACAGATACGCAGTATTTT. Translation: CASSYTDTQYF.

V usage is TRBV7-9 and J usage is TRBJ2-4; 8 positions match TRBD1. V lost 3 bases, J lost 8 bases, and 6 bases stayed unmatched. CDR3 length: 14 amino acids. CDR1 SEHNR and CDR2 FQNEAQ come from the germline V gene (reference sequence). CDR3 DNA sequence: TGTGCCAGCAGCTTGGCAGGGGGCTATGACATTCAGTACTTC. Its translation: CASSLAGGYDIQYF.

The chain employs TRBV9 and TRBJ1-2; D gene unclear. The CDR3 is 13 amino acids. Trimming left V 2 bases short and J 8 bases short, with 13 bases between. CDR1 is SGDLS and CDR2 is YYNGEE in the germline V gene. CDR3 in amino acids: CASSVTLEDGYTF. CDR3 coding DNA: TGTGCCAGCAGCGTCACCCTTGAGGACGGCTACACCTTC.

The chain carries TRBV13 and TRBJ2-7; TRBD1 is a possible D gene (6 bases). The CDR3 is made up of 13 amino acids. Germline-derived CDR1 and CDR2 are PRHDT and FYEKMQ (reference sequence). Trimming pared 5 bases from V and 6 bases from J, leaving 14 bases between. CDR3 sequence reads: CASSPTVQGEQYF. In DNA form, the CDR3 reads TGTGCCAGCAGCCCGACAGTACAGGGCGAGCAGTACTTC.

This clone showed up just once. Here the CDR3 reads CASSLGGGAISGNTIYF. CDR3 DNA: TGCGCCAGCAGCTTGGGGGGAGGCGCCATCTCTGGAAACACCATATATTTT. The J gene is TRBJ1-3, the V gene TRBV5-1; D gene ambiguous. Trimming stripped 0 bases from V and 0 bases from J, with 13 bases between. This CDR3 region has 17 residues. Germline assignment: CDR1 SGHRS and CDR2 YFSETQ.